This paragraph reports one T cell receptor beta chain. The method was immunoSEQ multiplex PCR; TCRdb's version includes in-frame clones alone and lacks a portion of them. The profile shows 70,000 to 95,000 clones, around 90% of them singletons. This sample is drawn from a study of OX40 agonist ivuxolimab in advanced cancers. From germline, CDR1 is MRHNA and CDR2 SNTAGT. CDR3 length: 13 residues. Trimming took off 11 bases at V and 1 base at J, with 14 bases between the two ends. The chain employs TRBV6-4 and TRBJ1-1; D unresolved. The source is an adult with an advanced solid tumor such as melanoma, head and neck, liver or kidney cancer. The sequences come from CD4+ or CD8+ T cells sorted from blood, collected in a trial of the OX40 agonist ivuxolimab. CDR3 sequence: CAASARENTEAFF. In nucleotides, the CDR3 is TGTGCCGCCTCGGCAAGGGAGAACACTGAAGCTTTCTTT.